This T cell receptor (beta chain) was recovered during a study of identical twins (dated by TCRdb to about 2016). With respect to the entire study: TCR alpha and beta repertoires from monozygotic twins, unrelated adults of various ages and cord blood were deep-sequenced to test whether fetal clonotypes persist. To rule out contamination, replicate twin experiments were performed at different times with different library preparation protocols. The paper's findings and limits, for the study overall: Because the same donors could not be followed over many years, the conclusions relied on cross-sectional statistical analysis. Compared with coincidental sharing between unrelated individuals, an excess of low generation-probability sequences was observed among out-of-frame TCR alpha sequences shared between twins. Excess twin sharing in beta out-of-frame sequences was weaker because fewer shared sequences lowered the signal-to-noise ratio. Invariant T cells such as MAIT and iNKT could partly confound zero-insertion analyses, although diverse VJ usage argued against such confounding for most clonotypes. Fewer insertions were carried by abundant cord blood beta clonotypes, a similar but weaker trend appeared in young adult naive repertoires, and no such trend appeared in memory repertoires. In monozygotic twins, recombination models systematically underestimated out-of-frame TCR alpha sharing, but the models matched the sharing seen between unrelated individuals.

The library was prepared using 5' RACE. TCRdb shows the sequencer as Illumina HiSeq 2000. Template switching introduced a universal primer binding site; the final cDNA contained a unique molecular identifier, enabling accurate counting of TCR cDNA molecules. Specific primers in the conserved constant-segment region were used to synthesize first-strand cDNA for TCR alpha and beta chains. Each cDNA library was double barcoded, with a SMART-Mk sample barcode plus Illumina barcodes, to control for contamination. TruSeq adapter sequences and Illumina sample barcodes were added in two successive PCR steps. The TCR alpha and beta cDNA libraries were sequenced on the Illumina HiSeq platform using custom primers. In the paper's pipeline: MiGEC was used to process raw reads and extract unique molecular identifiers, and MiXCR was used to find CDR3 positions. Recombination models were inferred per individual with the repgenHMM and IGoR tools using an EM algorithm. Shared clonotypes were analyzed with the tcR package in R, and sharing was normalized by the product of cloneset sizes. Out-of-frame nonproductive sequences were analyzed to study raw recombination free of thymic and clonal selection effects. Using fastp trimming at Q25 and MiXCR clonotype assembly, TCRdb reanalyzed the public sequencing data and kept in-frame beta chains. Identical CDR3 protein sequences are pooled into one entry, listed with their most common genes and DNA. It is TCRdb's table, rather than the study itself, that gives the V and J calls and clone size. In all, the sample holds some 260,000 distinct CDR3 sequences, and about an eighth of those were seen once. Of the sample, around 8.9% is held by the ten largest clones.

A word on this clonotype: Its specific antigen is unknown. No much larger clone exists at a distance of one base, and base qualities are not known.

All donors were healthy Caucasians. Miltenyi CD45RO+ enrichment and human naive T-cell isolation kits were used to isolate memory (CD45RO+) and naive T cells from PBMC. The CDR3 sequence holds 13 residues, the cysteine and phenylalanine included. The kept DNA is CDR3 alone, 39 bases in frame from the first base. V was cut back by 0 bases and J by 6 bases, leaving a gap of 8 bases between them. The germline V gene yields SGDLS for CDR1 and YYNGEE for CDR2. The chain was built from TRBV9 and TRBJ2-3; no D gene can be assigned with confidence. Source material: memory (CD45RO+) T cells sorted from blood. According to the study, the label for this sample's cell subset or site signals: CD45RO+ enriched T cells. The clonotype comes from a woman under 30 in good health. The DNA reads TGTGCCAGCAGCGTAGGGGTTGGGGATACGCAGTATTTT. Its protein product is CASSVGVGDTQYF.